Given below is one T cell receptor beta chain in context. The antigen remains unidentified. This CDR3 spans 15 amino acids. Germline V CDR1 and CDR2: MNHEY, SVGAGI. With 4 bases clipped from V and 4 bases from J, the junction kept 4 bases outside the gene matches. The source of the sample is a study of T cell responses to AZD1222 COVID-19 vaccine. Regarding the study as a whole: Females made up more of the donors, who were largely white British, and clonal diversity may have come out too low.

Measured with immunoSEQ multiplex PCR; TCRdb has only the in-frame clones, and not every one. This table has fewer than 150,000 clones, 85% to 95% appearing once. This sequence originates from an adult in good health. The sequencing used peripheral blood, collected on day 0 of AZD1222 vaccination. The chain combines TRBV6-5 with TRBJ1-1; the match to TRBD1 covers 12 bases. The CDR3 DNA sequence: TGTGCCAGCAGTTCCGGGACAGGGGGCGGCACTGAAGCTTTCTTT. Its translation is CASSSGTGGGTEAFF.